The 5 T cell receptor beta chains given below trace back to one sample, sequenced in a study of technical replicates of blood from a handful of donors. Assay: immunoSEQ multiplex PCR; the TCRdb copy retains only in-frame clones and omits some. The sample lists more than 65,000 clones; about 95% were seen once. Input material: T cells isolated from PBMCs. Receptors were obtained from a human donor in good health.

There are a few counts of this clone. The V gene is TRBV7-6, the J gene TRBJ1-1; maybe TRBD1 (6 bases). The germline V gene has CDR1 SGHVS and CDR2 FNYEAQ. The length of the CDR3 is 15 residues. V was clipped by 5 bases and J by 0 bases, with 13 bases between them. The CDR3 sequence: CASSARGWLNTEAFF. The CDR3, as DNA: TGTGCCAGCAGCGCCAGGGGATGGCTGAACACTGAAGCTTTCTTT.

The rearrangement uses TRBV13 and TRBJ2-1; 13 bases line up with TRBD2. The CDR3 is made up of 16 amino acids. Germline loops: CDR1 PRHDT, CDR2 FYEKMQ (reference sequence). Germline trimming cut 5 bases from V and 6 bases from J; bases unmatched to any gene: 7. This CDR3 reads CASSPEGLAGTNEQFF. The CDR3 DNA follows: TGTGCCAGCAGCCCCGAGGGACTAGCGGGAACCAATGAGCAGTTCTTC.

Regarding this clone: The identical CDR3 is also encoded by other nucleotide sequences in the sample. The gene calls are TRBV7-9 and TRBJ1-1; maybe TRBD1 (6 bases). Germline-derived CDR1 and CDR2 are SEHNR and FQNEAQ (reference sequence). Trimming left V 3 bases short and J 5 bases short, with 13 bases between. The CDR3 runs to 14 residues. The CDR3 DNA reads TGTGCCAGCAGCTTCGGACAGCTAAATACTGAAGCTTTCTTT. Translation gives CASSFGQLNTEAFF.

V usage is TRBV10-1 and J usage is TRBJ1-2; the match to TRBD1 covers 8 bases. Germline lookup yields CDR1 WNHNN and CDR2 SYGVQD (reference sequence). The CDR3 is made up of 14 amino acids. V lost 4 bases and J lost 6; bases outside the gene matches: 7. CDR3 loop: CASSANGQGHGYTF. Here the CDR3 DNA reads TGCGCCAGCAGTGCTAACGGACAGGGACATGGCTACACCTTC.

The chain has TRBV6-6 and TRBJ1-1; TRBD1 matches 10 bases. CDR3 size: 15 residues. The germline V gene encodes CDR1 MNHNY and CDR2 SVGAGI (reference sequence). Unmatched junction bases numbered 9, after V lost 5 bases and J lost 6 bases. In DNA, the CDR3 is TGTGCCAGCAGTCTAGGGACAGGGGCGGCCTCTGAAGCTTTCTTT. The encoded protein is CASSLGTGAASEAFF.